This TCR beta chain was recorded in a study of low-dose radiotherapy and immunotherapy resistance in tumors. This clonotype showed up many times. Time point defined: before trial treatment. First-strand cDNA used TRAV- and TRBV-specific primers, covering alpha and beta chains. For amplifying TCRs, the PCR ran for approximately 18 cycles with Phusion, which was used together with a constant-region primer and the adapter on the V primers. Each CDR3 protein is one row after TCRdb ran MiXCR on the reads. This repertoire shows under 90,000 distinct CDR3 sequences, over 15% found once; its top ten account for roughly 2.8%. Sequenced material: PBMCs, taken before treatment. This TCR was recovered from a male donor with prostate cancer.

Here the CDR3 reads CASSVGTADTQYF. DNA of the CDR3: TGTGCCAGCAGCGTAGGGACGGCAGATACGCAGTATTTT. The J gene is TRBJ2-3, the V gene TRBV9; D remains ambiguous. V dropped 0 bases and J dropped 4 bases, with 6 bases sitting between them. CDR1 is SGDLS, CDR2 YYNGEE, per germline. The CDR3 consists of 13 residues. Complete variable domain (other parts from reference TRBV9 and TRBJ2-3): DSGVTQTPKHLITATGQRVTLRCSPRSGDLSVYWYQQSLDQGLQFLIQYYNGEERAKGNILERFSAQQFPDLHSELNLSSLELGDSALYFCASSVGTADTQYFGPGTRLTVL.